This record concerns one T cell receptor (beta chain) sequence. Different DNA sequences within this sample yield the same CDR3. The data stem from a study of cytomegalovirus exposure and HLA in healthy donors. Germline trimming cut 6 bases from V and 5 bases from J; bases unmatched to any gene: 6. This CDR3 is built from 14 residues. The germline CDR1 and CDR2 sequences are MDHEN and SYDVKM. Sequencing used immunoSEQ multiplex PCR; TCRdb keeps in-frame clones, though not all of them. The repertoire holds roughly 350,000 clones, with 75% to 90% as singletons. Sequenced sample: PBMCs. The chain has TRBV28 and TRBJ1-5; 8 nucleotides match TRBD1. The sequence came from a woman in her late teens or twenties in good health and CMV-seronegative. The CDR3 sequence is CASSLDRVDQPQHF. The DNA of the CDR3 is TGTGCCAGCAGCTTGGACAGGGTGGATCAGCCCCAGCATTTT.